This T cell receptor (beta chain) was identified during a study of T cell changes during pregnancy in multiple sclerosis. Profiling relied on immunoSEQ multiplex PCR, and the TCRdb table lists in-frame clones only, not all of them. The profile shows more than 55,000 clones, around 93% of them singletons. The V end was cut by 7 bases, the J end by 1 base, with 15 bases between. Germline assignment: CDR1 LNHDA and CDR2 SQIVND (reference sequence). CDR3 length equals 15 residues. The sample here was peripheral blood, taken after pregnancy. This receptor was identified in a female donor in good health, enrolled as a control in a pregnancy study. The chain employs TRBV19 and TRBJ2-3, with D unresolved. The CDR3 is CASTSSTPGTDTQYF. CDR3 in DNA: TGTGCCAGTACGTCGTCTACTCCCGGCACAGATACGCAGTATTTT.